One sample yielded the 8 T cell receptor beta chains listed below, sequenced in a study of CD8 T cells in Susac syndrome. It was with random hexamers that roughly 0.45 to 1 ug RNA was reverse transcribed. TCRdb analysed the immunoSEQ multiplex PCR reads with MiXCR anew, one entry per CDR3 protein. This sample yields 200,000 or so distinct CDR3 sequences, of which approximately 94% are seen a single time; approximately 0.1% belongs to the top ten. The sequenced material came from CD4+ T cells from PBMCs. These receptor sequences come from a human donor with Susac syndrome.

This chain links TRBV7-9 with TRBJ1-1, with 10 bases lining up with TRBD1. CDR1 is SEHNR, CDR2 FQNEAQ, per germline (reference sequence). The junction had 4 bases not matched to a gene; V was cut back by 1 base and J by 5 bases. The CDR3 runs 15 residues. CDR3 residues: CASSLEDRGFTEAFF. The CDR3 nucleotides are TGTGCCAGCAGCTTAGAGGACAGGGGGTTTACTGAAGCTTTCTTT.

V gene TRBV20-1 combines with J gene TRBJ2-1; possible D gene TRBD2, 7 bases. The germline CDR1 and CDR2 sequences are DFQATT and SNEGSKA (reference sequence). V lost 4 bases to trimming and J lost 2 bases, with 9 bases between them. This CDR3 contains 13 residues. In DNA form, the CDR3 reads TGCAGTGCTACGGGGGGCGCCTACAATGAGCAGTTCTTC. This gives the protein CSATGGAYNEQFF.

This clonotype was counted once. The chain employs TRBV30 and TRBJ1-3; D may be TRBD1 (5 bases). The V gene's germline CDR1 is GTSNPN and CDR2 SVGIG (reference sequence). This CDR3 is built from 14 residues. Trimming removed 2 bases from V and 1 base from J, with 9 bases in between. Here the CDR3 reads CAWSQGLSGNTIYF. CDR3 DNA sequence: TGTGCCTGGAGTCAGGGCCTATCTGGAAACACCATATATTTT.

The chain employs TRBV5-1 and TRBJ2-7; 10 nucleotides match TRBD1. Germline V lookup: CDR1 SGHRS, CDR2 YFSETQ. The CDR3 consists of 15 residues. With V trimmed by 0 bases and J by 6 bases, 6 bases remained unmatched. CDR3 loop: CASSLVRDRGGEQYF. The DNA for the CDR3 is TGCGCCAGCAGCTTGGTCCGGGACAGGGGCGGCGAGCAGTACTTC.

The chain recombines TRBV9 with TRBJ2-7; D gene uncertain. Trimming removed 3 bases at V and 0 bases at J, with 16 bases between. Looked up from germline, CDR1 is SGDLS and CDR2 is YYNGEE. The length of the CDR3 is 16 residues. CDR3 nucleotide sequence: TGTGCCAGCAGCGCGTCTCTCATGGCGCGCTCCTACGAGCAGTACTTC. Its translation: CASSASLMARSYEQYF.

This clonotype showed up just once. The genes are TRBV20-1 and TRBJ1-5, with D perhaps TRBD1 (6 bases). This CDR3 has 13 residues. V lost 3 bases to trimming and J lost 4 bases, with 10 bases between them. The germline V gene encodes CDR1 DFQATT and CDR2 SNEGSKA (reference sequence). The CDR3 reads CSARGRGNQPQHF. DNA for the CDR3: TGCAGTGCTAGGGGCAGGGGAAATCAGCCCCAGCATTTT.

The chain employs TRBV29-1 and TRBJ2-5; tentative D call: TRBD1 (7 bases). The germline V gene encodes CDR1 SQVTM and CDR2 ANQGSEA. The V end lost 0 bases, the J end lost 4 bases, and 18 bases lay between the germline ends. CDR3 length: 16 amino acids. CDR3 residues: CSVEDPSGGRIETQYF. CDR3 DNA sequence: TGCAGCGTTGAAGATCCCTCAGGGGGGAGGATAGAGACCCAGTACTTC.

CDR3 sequence: CASSLAGTAYNEQFF. CDR3 sequence (DNA): TGTGCCAGCAGCTTAGCCGGGACAGCCTACAATGAGCAGTTCTTC. V is TRBV7-9 and J is TRBJ2-1; TRBD1 aligns across 7 bases. With V trimmed by 0 bases and J by 2 bases, 1 base remained unmatched. The CDR3 length is 15 residues. Germline loops: CDR1 SEHNR, CDR2 FQNEAQ (reference sequence).